The 30 T cell receptor beta chains below all came from one sample that was sequenced in a study of T cell repertoires in cytomegalovirus infection. TCRdb itself ran the reads through MiXCR, one entry per CDR3 protein. The top ten clones hold roughly 8% of a sample with around 100,000 distinct CDR3 sequences, 16% of them seen once. Sequencing was done on a sample of PBMCs. These receptors were taken from a human donor in good health (CMV status not recorded). Some clones in this sample may be carry-over from other donors' samples.

This clonotype showed up many times. The genes are TRBV7-2 and TRBJ2-1; maybe TRBD1 (6 bases). The CDR3 is made up of 15 amino acids. V lost 2 bases and J lost 4, with 12 bases in between. The germline V gene has CDR1 SGHTA and CDR2 FQGNSA. The CDR3 is CASSLRGQKYNEQFF. The CDR3 region has the DNA TGTGCCAGCAGCTTACGCGGACAGAAATACAATGAGCAGTTCTTC. The full variable domain, completed using reference TRBV7-2 and TRBJ2-1, is GAGVSQSPSNKVTEKGKDVELRCDPISGHTALYWYRQSLGQGLEFLIYFQGNSAPDKSGLPSDRFSAERTGGSVSTLTIQRTQQEDSAVYLCASSLRGQKYNEQFFGPGTRLTVL.

This chain links TRBV2 with TRBJ1-1; TRBD1 is a possible D gene (5 bases). V lost 1 base to trimming and J lost 1 base, with 7 bases between them. The CDR3 contains 14 residues. Germline CDR1 reads SNHLY; CDR2 reads FYNNEI. CDR3 residues: CASSEGGQNTEAFF. The CDR3, as DNA: TGTGCCAGCAGTGAAGGGGGCCAGAACACTGAAGCTTTCTTT.

This clonotype was counted ten times or more. J is TRBJ2-1 and V is TRBV27, with TRBD2 matching 7 bases. Germline V lookup: CDR1 MNHEY, CDR2 SMNVEV (reference sequence). With 6 bases clipped from V and 0 bases from J, the junction kept 5 bases outside the gene matches. This CDR3 has 15 amino acids. The CDR3 here is CASREERGSYNEQFF. The CDR3 DNA reads as TGTGCCAGCAGGGAGGAGCGGGGCTCCTACAATGAGCAGTTCTTC.

This clonotype was observed at least ten times. J is TRBJ2-1 and V is TRBV7-2; D is undetermined. CDR3 length: 14 residues. V lost 1 base, J lost 5 bases, and 9 bases lay in between. The germline gives CDR1 SGHTA, CDR2 FQGNSA. The CDR3 nucleotides are TGTGCCAGCAGCTTAGGAGGCTTAAACAATGAGCAGTTCTTC. Translating gives CASSLGGLNNEQFF.

On this clonotype: It may be a read error: a sequence one base away is much more abundant. DNA of the CDR3: TGCAGCGCGACAGGGGCCGGGGTGCTGTTTTTT. Residues: CSATGAGVLFF. The rearrangement uses TRBV29-1 and TRBJ2-2; 8 positions match TRBD1. The CDR3 spans 11 residues. Germline CDR1 and CDR2: SQVTM and ANQGSEA.

This sequence joins TRBV12-3 or TRBV12-4 and TRBJ2-6; D unresolved. V gave up 6 bases and J gave up 0 bases, with 6 bases separating them. This CDR3 has 14 amino acids. CDR3 loop: CASSLSSGANVLTF. The CDR3 bases are TGTGCCAGCAGCCTGAGCTCTGGGGCCAACGTCCTGACTTTC.

This clonotype was found a few times. V gene TRBV25-1 combines with J gene TRBJ2-3; D remains ambiguous. The CDR3 has 13 residues. Deletions cut 8 bases from V and 0 bases from J, with 9 bases between. CDR1 is MGHDK, CDR2 SYGVNS, per germline. CDR3 nucleotides: TGTGCCAGCTCCCCTTATAGCACAGATACGCAGTATTTT. It specifies CASSPYSTDTQYF. Looking up the rest from reference TRBV25-1 and TRBJ2-3 gives the full variable domain: EADIYQTPRYLVIGTGKKITLECSQTMGHDKMYWYQQDPGMELHLIHYSYGVNSTEKGDLSSESTVSRIRTEHFPLTLESARPSHTSQYLCASSPYSTDTQYFGPGTRLTVL.

V is TRBV2 and J is TRBJ1-6, with D perhaps matching TRBD1 (6 bases). The CDR3 totals 14 residues. CDR1 SNHLY and CDR2 FYNNEI come from the germline V gene. Trimming removed 7 bases from V and 9 bases from J, with 16 bases in between. CDR3 residues: CASIRGLGGSPLHF. CDR3 coding DNA: TGTGCCAGCATCCGGGGGCTAGGAGGTTCACCCCTCCACTTT.

V usage is TRBV20-1 and J usage is TRBJ1-2; no firm D call. This CDR3 is 14 amino acids long. The germline V gene encodes CDR1 DFQATT and CDR2 SNEGSKA (reference sequence). The germline V and J ends were trimmed by 5 bases and 7 bases, with 20 bases remaining between them. The CDR3 protein is CSAASVGGVGGYTF. The CDR3 region has the DNA TGCAGTGCTGCCTCCGTAGGCGGGGTCGGTGGCTACACCTTC.

CDR3 sequence reads: CASRWDRGHYGYTF. The CDR3 nucleotides read TGTGCCAGCAGATGGGACAGGGGACACTATGGCTACACCTTC. The chain recombines TRBV16 with TRBJ1-2; 10 positions agree with TRBD1. Germline V CDR1 and CDR2: KGHSY, FQNENV. V shed 6 bases and J 3 bases; nucleotides not matched to a gene: 4. The CDR3 contains 14 residues.

This clonotype was picked up a small number of times. The V call is TRBV20-1, the J call TRBJ2-1; 11 positions agree with TRBD2. CDR1 is DFQATT and CDR2 is SNEGSKA in the germline V gene (reference sequence). V was pared by 6 bases and J by 0 bases, with 13 bases of the junction left unmatched. The CDR3 consists of 18 residues. In nucleotides, the CDR3 is TGCAGTGCCGAATTAACTAGCGGGGGCCTGAGCTCCTACAATGAGCAGTTCTTC. Amino acid sequence: CSAELTSGGLSSYNEQFF.

This clonotype was seen ten or more times. The V call is TRBV7-2, the J call TRBJ2-7, with 8 bases matching TRBD2. The CDR3 spans 14 residues. After removal of 6 bases from V and 7 bases from J, the junction contained 11 bases not matched to a gene. Germline values: CDR1 SGHTA, CDR2 FQGNSA. This CDR3 is CASRPQRGSPEQYF. In nucleotides, the CDR3 is TGTGCCAGCAGGCCCCAGCGGGGGTCCCCGGAGCAGTACTTC.

This clonotype was seen a handful of times. The chain uses TRBV4-1 and TRBJ2-2; no clear D. In germline, CDR1 is MGHRA, CDR2 YSYEKL. The CDR3 is made up of 17 amino acids. V shed 2 bases and J shed 1 base, with 14 bases lying between them. The CDR3 DNA follows: TGCGCCAGCAGCCAACGTAGTAGCCCAGTGAACACCGGGGAGCTGTTTTTT. Translation gives CASSQRSSPVNTGELFF.

J is TRBJ2-5 and V is TRBV28, with a tentative D call TRBD2 (7 bases). The CDR3 is 16 amino acids. Germline CDR1 and CDR2: MDHEN and SYDVKM. Trimming shortened V by 4 bases and J by 2 bases, and 17 bases separated the two germline ends. The CDR3 here is CASSYTQGRGQETQYF. In DNA, the CDR3 is TGTGCCAGCAGTTACACCCAGGGGAGGGGGCAAGAGACCCAGTACTTC.

This clonotype was seen ten or more times. This chain joins TRBV7-9 and TRBJ2-3, with D perhaps matching TRBD1 (5 bases). The CDR3 has 13 amino acids. Trimming stripped 5 bases from V and 4 bases from J, with 10 bases between. Germline V gene sequence: CDR1 SEHNR, CDR2 FQNEAQ (reference sequence). Here the CDR3 DNA reads TGTGCCAGCAGCGTAGGGGCGGCAGATACGCAGTATTTT. Translation: CASSVGAADTQYF.

This clonotype was picked up many times. V and J are TRBV12-3 or TRBV12-4 and TRBJ1-1; weak D call: TRBD1 (6 bases). V dropped 5 bases and J dropped 0 bases, with 13 bases sitting between them. This CDR3 has 15 residues. The CDR3 DNA is TGTGCCAGCAGTGGACCAGGACAGATGAACACTGAAGCTTTCTTT. Amino acids: CASSGPGQMNTEAFF.

This clonotype was seen many times. This chain joins TRBV7-6 and TRBJ2-3; TRBD1 matches 8 bases. Germline assignment: CDR1 SGHVS and CDR2 FNYEAQ. The V gene end was trimmed by 5 bases and the J gene end by 2 bases; junction bases not matched to a gene: 6. CDR3 length: 15 residues. The CDR3 region has the DNA TGTGCCAGCAGCATAGGGACAGGAACCACAGATACGCAGTATTTT. Translating it yields CASSIGTGTTDTQYF.

Concerning this clonotype itself: This clone may be a read error of a much larger clone one base away. This sequence joins TRBV7-8 and TRBJ2-3; a possible D gene is TRBD2 (6 bases). Trimming removed 8 bases at V and 1 base at J, with 19 bases between. Looked up from germline, CDR1 is SGHVS and CDR2 is FQNEAQ. The CDR3 loop spans 16 amino acids. CDR3 loop: CASGLRRGGGTDTQYF. The DNA for the CDR3 is TGTGCCAGCGGCCTCCGTAGGGGCGGGGGCACAGATACGCAGTATTTT.

This rearrangement joins TRBV5-5 to TRBJ2-1; D remains unclear. Trimming took 0 bases from V and 2 from J, leaving 18 bases between them. CDR3 length: 18 amino acids. The germline CDR1 and CDR2 sequences are SGHKS and YYEKEE (reference sequence). Written as DNA, the CDR3 is TGTGCCAGCAGCTTGGCCGTCTTCATCGGTAGAACCTACAATGAGCAGTTCTTC. It yields the protein CASSLAVFIGRTYNEQFF.

The chain employs TRBV3-1 and TRBJ2-7; 8 nucleotides match TRBD1. With V trimmed by 3 bases and J by 4 bases, 2 bases remained unmatched. CDR1 and CDR2 (germline): LGHDT, YNNKEL (reference sequence). This CDR3 has 13 amino acids. The CDR3 reads CASSHWDRYEQYF. CDR3 nucleotides: TGTGCCAGCAGCCACTGGGACAGGTACGAGCAGTACTTC.

The rearrangement uses TRBV28 and TRBJ1-2; 9 bases match TRBD1. CDR1 is MDHEN, CDR2 SYDVKM, per germline. This CDR3 is built from 15 residues. V shed 2 bases and J 6 bases; nucleotides not matched to a gene: 7. CDR3 loop: CASSLTPGQGHGYTF. DNA for the CDR3: TGTGCCAGCAGTTTAACTCCGGGACAGGGACATGGCTACACCTTC.

The CDR3 sequence is CASSNLPADTQYF. In nucleotides, the CDR3 is TGTGCCAGTAGTAACCTACCGGCGGATACGCAGTATTTT. The rearrangement uses TRBV19 and TRBJ2-3; D remains ambiguous. The CDR3 contains 13 residues. The V end lost 4 bases, the J end lost 6 bases, and 11 bases lay between the germline ends. CDR1 is LNHDA, CDR2 SQIVND, per germline (reference sequence).

The chain uses TRBV10-3 and TRBJ2-7, with D uncertain. Trimming cost V 3 bases and J 2 bases, with 5 bases left between them. CDR3 length: 12 amino acids. Germline assignment: CDR1 ENHRY and CDR2 SYGVKD. CDR3 sequence (DNA): TGTGCCATCAGTGAAACTACCTACGAGCAGTACTTC. Translated, it gives CAISETTYEQYF.

A few counts support this clonotype. V is TRBV7-3 and J is TRBJ2-7; D is possibly TRBD2 (7 bases). V was shortened by 4 bases and J by 3 bases, with 13 bases between the two germline ends. CDR1 and CDR2 (germline): SGHTA, FQGTGA. The CDR3 has 14 amino acids. In DNA form, the CDR3 reads TGTGCCAGCAGCTGGCGGGGGCCGGTCTACGAGCAGTACTTC. Its protein is CASSWRGPVYEQYF.

As concerns this clonotype: With a much larger clone just one base away, this may be a read error. The rearrangement uses TRBV7-2 and TRBJ2-7, with a weak D call TRBD1 (7 bases). The CDR3 length is 15 residues. The V gene's germline CDR1 is SGHTA and CDR2 FQGNSA. V gave up 4 bases and J gave up 0 bases, with 13 bases separating them. The DNA of the CDR3 is TGTACCAGCAGCTCTGGAGGGACAGTCTCCTACGAGCAGTACTTC. Its protein product is CTSSSGGTVSYEQYF.

This clonotype was seen only a few times. The rearrangement joins TRBV29-1 to TRBJ1-2; D remains ambiguous. Trimming pared 2 bases from V and 2 bases from J, leaving 3 bases between. Germline CDR1 reads SQVTM; CDR2 reads ANQGSEA. This CDR3 has 11 residues. CDR3 bases: TGCAGCGTTGAACAGAACTATGGCTACACCTTC. Protein sequence: CSVEQNYGYTF. Drawing the rest from reference TRBV29-1 and TRBJ1-2, the complete variable domain is SAVISQKPSRDICQRGTSLTIQCQVDSQVTMMFWYRQQPGQSLTLIATANQGSEATYESGFVIDKFPISRPNLTFSTLTVSNMSPEDSSIYLCSVEQNYGYTFGSGTRLTVV.

The chain couples TRBV28 to TRBJ1-1; D is possibly TRBD1 (5 bases). CDR1 MDHEN and CDR2 SYDVKM come from the germline V gene. Trimming shortened V by 8 bases and J by 11 bases, and 21 bases separated the two germline ends. CDR3 length: 13 amino acids. CDR3 DNA: TGTGCCAGCCGGGGTGGGGGTTTAGTTGCGGCTTTCTTT. It is translated as CASRGGGLVAAFF.

This clonotype was counted ten times or more. The chain has TRBV3-1 and TRBJ1-6, with D unresolved. The germline CDR1 and CDR2 sequences are LGHDT and YNNKEL (reference sequence). V lost 1 base and J lost 7, with 14 bases in between. CDR3 size: 16 residues. CDR3 amino acids: CASSQGDLRQNSPLHF. CDR3 in DNA: TGTGCCAGCAGCCAAGGCGACCTTCGGCAAAATTCACCCCTCCACTTT.

This clonotype was counted ten times or more. The V call is TRBV20-1, the J call TRBJ2-1; tentatively, D is TRBD2 (6 bases). The germline V gene encodes CDR1 DFQATT and CDR2 SNEGSKA (reference sequence). The V end was cut by 4 bases, the J end by 6 bases, with 16 bases between. The CDR3 has 14 residues. CDR3 coding DNA: TGCAGTGCTATTCCCTCACGGCGGGGCAATGAGCAGTTCTTC. It is translated as CSAIPSRRGNEQFF.

This clonotype appeared once. The chain is built from TRBV2 and TRBJ2-2; TRBD1 matches at 8 bases. The CDR3 spans 15 residues. J gave up 3 bases and V 7 bases, and 7 bases lay outside the gene matches. In germline, CDR1 is SNHLY, CDR2 FYNNEI. The CDR3 bases are TGTGCCAGCACCGATGCACAGGGGGACACCGGGGAGCTGTTTTTT. Residues: CASTDAQGDTGELFF. The full variable domain, in which reference TRBV2 and TRBJ2-2 provide the parts outside the CDR3, is EPEVTQTPSHQVTQMGQEVILRCVPISNHLYFYWYRQILGQKVEFLVSFYNNEISEKSEIFDDQFSVERPDGSNFTLKIRSTKLEDSAMYFCASTDAQGDTGELFFGEGSRLTVL.